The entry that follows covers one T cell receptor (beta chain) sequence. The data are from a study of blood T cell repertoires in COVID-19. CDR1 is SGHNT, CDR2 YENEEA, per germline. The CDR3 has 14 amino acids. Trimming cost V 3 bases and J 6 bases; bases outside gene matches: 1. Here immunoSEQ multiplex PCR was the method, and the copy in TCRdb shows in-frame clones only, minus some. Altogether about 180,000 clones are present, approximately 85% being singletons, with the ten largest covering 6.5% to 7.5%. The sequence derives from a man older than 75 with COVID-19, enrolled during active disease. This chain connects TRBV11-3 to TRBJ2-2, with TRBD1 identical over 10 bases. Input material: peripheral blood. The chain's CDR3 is CASSLGQGSGELFF. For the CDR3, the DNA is TGTGCCAGCAGCTTGGGACAGGGGTCCGGGGAGCTGTTTTTT. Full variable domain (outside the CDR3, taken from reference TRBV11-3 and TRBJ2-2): EAGVVQSPRYKIIEKKQPVAFWCNPISGHNTLYWYLQNLGQGPELLIRYENEEAVDDSQLPKDRFSAERLKGVDSTLKIQPAELGDSAVYLCASSLGQGSGELFFGEGSRLTVL.